A single sample gave rise to the 21 T cell receptor beta chains below, sequenced in a study of glioma-infiltrating T cells. Amplification of TCR alpha and beta CDR3 regions from RNA used iRepertoire nested multiplex PCR. A single record per CDR3 protein comes from TCRdb applying MiXCR to the multiplex PCR reads. The sample gives approximately 89,000 distinct CDR3 sequences, about 23% of which show up once; roughly 7% is in the top ten. The specimen sequenced was glioma tissue, nonneoplastic brain tissue, or PBMCs (not recorded which). These TCRs come from a human donor with low-grade glioma or glioblastoma, undergoing nonglioma brain surgery, or in good health (not recorded which).

The chain employs TRBV18 and TRBJ2-5, with D possibly being TRBD2 (5 bases). The germline CDR1 and CDR2 sequences are KGHSH and LQKENI. With 3 bases removed from V and 2 bases from J, the gap between germline ends came to 10 bases. This CDR3 comprises 14 residues. CDR3 nucleotides: TGTGCCAGCTCACCCAACAGCGGTCAAGAGACCCAGTACTTC. Protein sequence: CASSPNSGQETQYF.

This clonotype was detected a few times. At one end, the junction sequence differs from germline, possibly due to a read error. The rearrangement links TRBV12-3 or TRBV12-4 to TRBJ1-2; TRBD1 might be the D (6 bases). The CDR3 runs to 15 residues. The CDR3 is CATSFPSTGLVGYTF. CDR3 nucleotide sequence: TGTGCCACCAGTTTCCCTTCGACAGGACTGGTTGGCTACACCTTC.

With regard to this clonotype: Sequence at one end of the junction differs from germline and may be a read error. J is TRBJ2-5 and V is TRBV7-2, with 8 bases aligning to TRBD2. This CDR3 has 14 residues. Per the germline V gene, CDR1 is SGHTA and CDR2 is FQGNSA. CDR3 in amino acids: CASSLGPEREIQYF. The CDR3 DNA reads as TGTGCCAGCAGCCTAGGCCCAGAGCGGGAGATCCAGTACTTC.

The V and J genes are TRBV19 and TRBJ1-1, with TRBD1 matching over 10 bases. The ends lost 6 bases at V and 7 bases at J; junction bases unmatched: 8. In germline, CDR1 is LNHDA, CDR2 SQIVND (reference sequence). The CDR3 runs 14 residues. The CDR3 reads CASSDSGQGLEAFF. Here the CDR3 DNA reads TGTGCCAGTAGCGACTCGGGACAGGGGCTTGAAGCTTTCTTT.

Comment on this clonotype: The junction differs from germline at one of its ends, possibly a read error. Here the CDR3 DNA reads TGCGCCGGCAGCCTAACAGGGTTTCAGTTCTTC. Protein: CAGSLTGFQFF. This chain joins TRBV10-2 and TRBJ2-1, with D possibly being TRBD1 (6 bases). The CDR3 covers 11 residues. Germline V lookup: CDR1 WSHSY, CDR2 SAAADI.

A note on this clonotype: The junction and the germline gene differ at one end; a read error may be behind it. The chain recombines TRBV11-2 with TRBJ2-3; possible D gene TRBD1, 5 bases. This CDR3 has 17 residues. Germline assignment: CDR1 SGHAT and CDR2 FQNNGV. CDR3 region: CASSSSQVAWGTDTQYF. Here the CDR3 DNA reads TGTGCCAGCAGCTCCTCCCAGGTGGCATGGGGCACAGATACCCAGTATTTT.

This clonotype was seen many times. The CDR3 DNA reads as TGTGCCAGCAGTTTAGGGAATGAGCAGTTCTTC. Translating gives CASSLGNEQFF. The chain joins TRBV27 to TRBJ2-1; D not resolved. This CDR3 comprises 11 residues. Germline V CDR1 and CDR2: MNHEY, SMNVEV (reference sequence). The ends were cut back, 2 bases at V and 7 bases at J, with 3 bases in the middle.

By frequency in the sample, this clonotype is medium-sized. This sequence joins TRBV20-1 and TRBJ1-2; the match to TRBD1 covers 11 bases. This CDR3 region has 15 residues. V dropped 6 bases and J dropped 3; count of bases not matched to a gene: 9. Germline V CDR1 and CDR2: DFQATT, SNEGSKA (reference sequence). This CDR3 is CSAMTGTGGYYGYTF. The CDR3 DNA sequence: TGCAGTGCAATGACCGGGACAGGGGGTTACTATGGCTACACCTTC.

This clonotype occurred many times. The rearrangement joins TRBV20-1 to TRBJ2-5, with TRBD2 as a possible D gene (6 bases). The CDR3 runs 17 residues. Deletions cut 4 bases from V and 5 bases from J, with 26 bases between. The germline V gene has CDR1 DFQATT and CDR2 SNEGSKA (reference sequence). This CDR3 is CSATPAGKGGSRETQYF. The CDR3 coding sequence is TGCAGTGCTACTCCAGCAGGAAAGGGAGGATCCCGGGAGACCCAGTACTTC.

This clonotype was detected ten times or more. The chain employs TRBV6-1 and TRBJ1-4; D unclear. This CDR3 spans 15 amino acids. V shed 6 bases and J shed 0 bases, with 11 bases lying between them. Germline V lookup: CDR1 MNHNS, CDR2 SASEGT. The CDR3 is CASSLDRPTNEKLFF. The CDR3 DNA reads TGTGCCAGCAGCTTGGACCGACCAACTAATGAAAAACTGTTTTTT.

This clonotype occurred many times. This chain connects TRBV10-3 to TRBJ1-2; 8 bases map to TRBD1. The V segment lost 9 bases and the J segment 7 bases; nucleotides outside the gene matches: 16. There are 15 residues in the CDR3. The germline V gene encodes CDR1 ENHRY and CDR2 SYGVKD. This chain's CDR3 is CAIRQGTSDHTGYTF. In DNA form, the CDR3 reads TGTGCCATAAGACAGGGGACGTCGGACCATACTGGCTACACCTTC.

The chain has TRBV30 and TRBJ2-1, with D tentatively TRBD2 (6 bases). Trimming shortened V by 1 base and J by 0 bases, and 16 bases separated the two germline ends. The germline V gene encodes CDR1 GTSNPN and CDR2 SVGIG (reference sequence). The CDR3 runs 17 residues. DNA for the CDR3: TGTGCCTGGAGTGCCCCGAGAGGGAGGAGCTCCTACAATGAGCAGTTCTTC. Its translation is CAWSAPRGRSSYNEQFF.

This clonotype was recorded many times. V usage is TRBV6-1 and J usage is TRBJ2-1, with D hard to call. Germline loops: CDR1 MNHNS, CDR2 SASEGT. Trimming removed 8 bases at V and 4 bases at J, with 12 bases between. This CDR3 spans 13 amino acids. This CDR3 reads CASGSQGYNEQFF. In DNA form, the CDR3 reads TGTGCCAGCGGGTCCCAAGGGTACAATGAGCAGTTCTTC.

This clonotype was picked up a small number of times. This chain uses TRBV5-5 with TRBJ2-5; D possibly uses TRBD1 or TRBD2 (5 bases each). V lost 4 bases and J lost 2, with 18 bases in between. This CDR3 comprises 16 residues. Germline values: CDR1 SGHKS, CDR2 YYEKEE (reference sequence). The CDR3 DNA follows: TGTGCCAGCAGCCATACCGGGACCGTAACTCAAGAGACCCAGTACTTC. It translates to CASSHTGTVTQETQYF.

This clonotype was detected many times. The chain carries TRBV20-1 and TRBJ1-2; D might be TRBD1 (6 bases). The V and J ends lost 3 bases and 7 bases respectively, with 18 bases between them. Germline CDR1 reads DFQATT; CDR2 reads SNEGSKA (reference sequence). CDR3 length: 14 residues. The DNA of the CDR3 is TGCAGTGCTAGGGGTGGGGGCCGCATCGGTGGCTACACCTTC. Translating it yields CSARGGGRIGGYTF.

The chain recombines TRBV12-3 or TRBV12-4 with TRBJ1-2, with unresolved D. Trimming left V 7 bases short and J 8 bases short, with 17 bases between. This CDR3 has 13 residues. The CDR3 coding sequence is TGTGCCAGCAACCCTTTGATCCAAGGAGGCTACACCTTC. It encodes CASNPLIQGGYTF.

Concerning this clonotype: The junction departs from the called germline gene at one end, perhaps through a read error. The chain links TRBV6-1 to TRBJ2-7; D not certain. Germline CDR1 is MNHNS and CDR2 is SASEGT. The CDR3 spans 14 residues. CDR3 DNA sequence: TGTGCCAGCAGTAGGGATGGGTTGTCCTACAAGCAGTACTTC. This codes for CASSRDGLSYKQYF.

This clonotype appeared many times. The CDR3 here is CASSVDRSGEGYGYTF. The CDR3 nucleotides are TGTGCCAGCAGCGTAGATCGCTCTGGGGAAGGCTATGGCTACACCTTC. The genes are TRBV6-1 and TRBJ1-2; D is unresolved. V shed 6 bases and J shed 4 bases, with 21 bases lying between them. This CDR3 is built from 16 residues. From germline, CDR1 is MNHNS and CDR2 SASEGT.

This clonotype was seen more than once but under ten times. The chain uses TRBV12-3 or TRBV12-4 and TRBJ1-1; D possibly corresponds to TRBD1 (5 bases). The V gene lost 6 bases and the J gene lost 4 bases, with 12 bases spanning the gap. This CDR3 spans 13 amino acids. The CDR3 protein is CASRDQGGTEAFF. DNA for the CDR3: TGTGCCAGCAGAGATCAGGGTGGCACTGAAGCTTTCTTT.

As for this clonotype: A much more abundant neighbour one base away suggests this may be a read error. The rearrangement uses TRBV27 and TRBJ2-3; the D gene is possibly TRBD2 (6 bases). CDR1 and CDR2 from the germline V gene are MNHEY and SMNVEV (reference sequence). This CDR3 has 15 amino acids. The germline V and J ends were trimmed by 3 bases and 2 bases, with 12 bases remaining between them. The CDR3 nucleotides read TGTGCCAGCAGTTTGGCGGGGAGGTCCACAGATACGCAGTATTTT. It translates to CASSLAGRSTDTQYF.

The rearrangement joins TRBV11-2 to TRBJ1-4; D is ambiguous. With 5 bases removed from V and 12 bases from J, the gap between germline ends came to 13 bases. This CDR3 spans 12 amino acids. Germline CDR1 reads SGHAT; CDR2 reads FQNNGV. The CDR3 protein is CASSRLAGELFF. The CDR3 DNA is TGTGCCAGCAGCAGATTAGCAGGAGAACTGTTTTTT.